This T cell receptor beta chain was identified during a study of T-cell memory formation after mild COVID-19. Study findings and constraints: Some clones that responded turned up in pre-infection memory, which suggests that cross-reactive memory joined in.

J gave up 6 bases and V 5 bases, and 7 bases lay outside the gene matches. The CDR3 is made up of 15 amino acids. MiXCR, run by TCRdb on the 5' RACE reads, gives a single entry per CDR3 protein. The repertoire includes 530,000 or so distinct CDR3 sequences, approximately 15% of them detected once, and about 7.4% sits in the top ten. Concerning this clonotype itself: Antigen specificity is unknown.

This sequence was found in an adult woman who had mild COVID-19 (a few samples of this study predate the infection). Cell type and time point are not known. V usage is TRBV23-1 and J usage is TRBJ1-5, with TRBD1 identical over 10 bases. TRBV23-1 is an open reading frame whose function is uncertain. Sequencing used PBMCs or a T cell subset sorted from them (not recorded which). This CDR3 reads CASSNTDRGGQPQHF. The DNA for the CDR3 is TGCGCCAGCAGTAATACGGACAGGGGGGGTCAGCCCCAGCATTTT.